This is a list of T cell receptor beta chains from one sample in a study of CD8 T cells in ankylosing spondylitis. MiXCR, applied by TCRdb to the 5' RACE reads, yields one record per CDR3 protein. The repertoire includes 300,000 to 400,000 distinct CDR3 sequences, 11% of them detected once, and 9.1% sits in the top ten. The specimen was blood, either unsorted or a sorted T cell fraction (not recorded which). Receptor source: a female donor with ankylosing spondylitis or in good health (not recorded which). The CDR3 runs from the conserved cysteine through the conserved F or W. A D gene is named only where the DNA matches it firmly. Clone sizes are given selectively: once, few, many, or a class where the clone is expanded.

D	length	V	J	size	DNA	CDR3
-	14	TRBV20-1	TRBJ2-4	few	TGCAGTGCTAGCGGCCCGATAGCCAAAAACATTCAGTACTTC	CSASGPIAKNIQYF
-	16	TRBV12-3/TRBV12-4	TRBJ2-1	many	TGTGCCAGCAGTTTAAAAATTGTACAGACCGACAATGAGCAGTTCTTC	CASSLKIVQTDNEQFF
TRBD1	16	TRBV10-3	TRBJ2-3	few	TGTGCCATCAGTGCGACCGCAGGGGGTGACACAGATACGCAGTATTTT	CAISATAGGDTDTQYF
TRBD2	18	TRBV11-2	TRBJ2-1	many	TGTGCCAGCAGCTTAGAGGGAGGTCGGGGGGGTTTAAGTAACAAGCAGTTCTTC	CASSLEGGRGGLSNKQFF
-	14	TRBV10-2	TRBJ2-1	many	TGCGCCAGCAGTGAGTCCGAAGAAGCCAATGAGCAGTTCTTC	CASSESEEANEQFF
-	16	TRBV27	TRBJ1-3	few	TGTGCCAGCAGTATAACCGGGCCCCCTTTCGGAAACACCATATATTTT	CASSITGPPFGNTIYF
-	15	TRBV7-2	TRBJ2-7	many	TGTGCCAGCAGCTTAGATGCGACGGAGACCTACGAGCAGTACTTC	CASSLDATETYEQYF
TRBD2	13	TRBV20-1	TRBJ2-1	many	TGCAGTGCTATTTCCGGGACTAGCGATGAGCAGTTCTTC	CSAISGTSDEQFF
-	15	TRBV20-1	TRBJ2-1	many	TGCAGTGCTAGAGCGATCTGGGGCTCCTACAATGAGCAGTTCTTC	CSARAIWGSYNEQFF
TRBD2	14	TRBV20-1	TRBJ2-1	many	TGCAGTGCTAGAAGACTAGCGGGAGCCTATGAGCAGTTCTTC	CSARRLAGAYEQFF
TRBD1	15	TRBV6-2/TRBV6-3	TRBJ2-6	few	TGTGCCAGCAGTCGACAGGGGCTTGGGGCCAACGTCCTGACTTTC	CASSRQGLGANVLTF
-	15	TRBV27	TRBJ1-6	few	TGTGCCAGCAGTTTAGGCAGCAACTATAATTCACCCCTCCACTTT	CASSLGSNYNSPLHF
TRBD2	17	TRBV20-1	TRBJ2-1	many	TGCAGTGCTAGAAAAGGACTAGCGGGAACTTTCTACAATGAGCAGTTCTTC	CSARKGLAGTFYNEQFF
-	15	TRBV9	TRBJ2-3	many	TGTGCCAGCAGCGTAGGGGTCTATAGCACAGATACGCAGTATTTT	CASSVGVYSTDTQYF
-	11	TRBV7-2	TRBJ1-1	few	TGTGCCAGCAGGGGGTACACTGAAGCTTTCTTT	CASRGYTEAFF
-	13	TRBV7-9	TRBJ1-5	many	TGTGCCAGCAGCTTACCAGGGAATCAGCCCCAGCATTTT	CASSLPGNQPQHF
TRBD1	16	TRBV9	TRBJ2-1	-	TGTGCCAGCAGCGTAGGTGGAGACAGGGTTGAAGTTGAGCAGTTCTTC	CASSVGGDRVEVEQFF
-	15	TRBV4-2	TRBJ2-1	once	TGTGCCAGCAGCCAAGAAACCGGCCAGTTCCATGAGCAGTCCTTC	CASSQETGQFHEQSF
TRBD2	16	TRBV29-1	TRBJ2-2	many	TGCAGCGTTGAAAAAGCGGGGAGATCCGGGCCCGGGGAGCTGTTTTTT	CSVEKAGRSGPGELFF
-	13	TRBV20-1	TRBJ2-7	many	TGCAGTGCCGCGGGGGCCGTCACCTACGAGCAGTACTTC	CSAAGAVTYEQYF
-	14	TRBV7-2	TRBJ2-5	-	TGTGCCAGCAGCTTAGATTGGGACAAAGAGACCCAGTACTTC	CASSLDWDKETQYF
-	21	TRBV4-1	TRBJ1-4	many	TGCGCCAGCAGCCCACCAAAGGGGCAAACAGGGTCGAGGGGGTTATATGAAAAACTGTTTTTT	CASSPPKGQTGSRGLYEKLFF
-	14	TRBV25-1	TRBJ1-6	many	TGTGCCAGCACGCTAGGGGGGCGCGGTTCACCCCTCCACTTT	CASTLGGRGSPLHF
-	14	TRBV10-3	TRBJ2-1	-	TGTGCCATCTCGGACGACGCAGGGGCGGATGAGCAGTTCTTC	CAISDDAGADEQFF
-	13	TRBV6-2/TRBV6-3	TRBJ1-5	many	TGTGCCAGCAGGACGGACAGTAATCAGCCCCAGCATTTT	CASRTDSNQPQHF
-	14	TRBV4-1	TRBJ2-3	many	TGCGCCAGCAGCCATGTTGACGGCACAGATACGCAGTATTTT	CASSHVDGTDTQYF
-	15	TRBV4-2	TRBJ1-5	many	TGTGCCAGCAGCCAAGGGGACTATAGCAATCAGCCCCAGCATTTT	CASSQGDYSNQPQHF
-	13	TRBV5-5	TRBJ2-7	-	TGTGCCAGCAGCCATGGGCCCTCCTGCGAGCAGTACTTC	CASSHGPSCEQYF
-	14	TRBV7-2	TRBJ1-3	-	TGTGCCAGCAGCTTCCGGCAGGGCGGAGACACCATATATTTT	CASSFRQGGDTIYF
-	13	TRBV30	TRBJ1-6	-	TGTGCCTGGAGCGAAAGAGGAAATTCACCCCTCCACTTT	CAWSERGNSPLHF
TRBD1	12	TRBV7-9	TRBJ1-1	few	TGTGCCAGCCGACAGGGAGCGACTGAAGCTTTCTTT	CASRQGATEAFF
TRBD1	14	TRBV20-1	TRBJ2-3	many	TGCAGTGCTAGTTGGACAGGGGGCACAGATACGCAGTATTTT	CSASWTGGTDTQYF
-	13	TRBV28	TRBJ1-4	many	TGTGCCAGTAGAGGGGGTAACAATGAAAAACTGTTTTTT	CASRGGNNEKLFF
-	14	TRBV7-2	TRBJ2-3	many	TGTGCCAGCAGCCCGTCGACTCGAGTAGATACGCAGTATTTT	CASSPSTRVDTQYF
TRBD1	17	TRBV5-1	TRBJ2-7	-	TGCGCCAGCAGCTACCGGGACAGGGGGCTCTTGGGCTACGAGCAGTACTTC	CASSYRDRGLLGYEQYF
TRBD2	14	TRBV20-1	TRBJ2-1	many	TGCAGTGCTAGTGCACTAGCGGGAGCAAATGAGCAGTTCTTC	CSASALAGANEQFF
-	13	TRBV7-8	TRBJ1-5	many	TGTGCCAGCAGCTACCGGGGGTATCAGCCCCAGCATTTT	CASSYRGYQPQHF
-	15	TRBV10-3	TRBJ2-3	-	TGTGCCATCAGTATGGACTACTCTAGCACAGATACGCAGTATTTT	CAISMDYSSTDTQYF
-	15	TRBV5-5	TRBJ1-1	many	TGTGCCAGCTTCCTTCCGGGACGTGTTCGTACTGAAGCTTTCTTT	CASFLPGRVRTEAFF
-	15	TRBV30	TRBJ2-7	many	TGTGCCTGGACTGCCGGACCTAGCTTTTCCTACGAGCAGTACTTC	CAWTAGPSFSYEQYF
-	14	TRBV20-1	TRBJ2-6	many	TGCAGTGCAGTTCAGGGGTCTGGGGCCAACGTCCTGACTTTC	CSAVQGSGANVLTF
TRBD1	14	TRBV20-1	TRBJ1-6	many	TGCAGTGCGGAAACAGGGGAGACTAATTCACCCCTCCACTTT	CSAETGETNSPLHF
TRBD2	18	TRBV29-1	TRBJ2-3	many	TGCAGCGTTGAAGATCGACCCGGACTAGCGGGAGGCCCAGATACGCAGTATTTT	CSVEDRPGLAGGPDTQYF
TRBD1	14	TRBV20-1	TRBJ1-1	many	TGCAGTGCGCCCCGACAGGGTCTGGACACTGAAGCTTTCTTT	CSAPRQGLDTEAFF
TRBD1	14	TRBV7-2	TRBJ2-5	-	TGTGCCAGCAGCCTGGACAGGGGGCGGGAGACCCAGTACTTC	CASSLDRGRETQYF
-	15	TRBV3-1	TRBJ1-6	many	TGTGCCAGCAGCCGAGAACGTAGGGGTGGTTCACCCCTCCACTTT	CASSRERRGGSPLHF
-	13	TRBV12-3/TRBV12-4	TRBJ1-1	many	TGTGCCAGCAGTTTTGTCGAGAACACTGAAGCTTTCTTT	CASSFVENTEAFF
TRBD1	14	TRBV3-1	TRBJ2-5	many	TGTGCCAGCAGCGGCTATGACAGGGCGGAGACCCAGTACTTC	CASSGYDRAETQYF
-	13	TRBV20-1	TRBJ1-5	many	TGCAGTGCTGCGGACGGGGGTGATCAGCCCCAGCATTTT	CSAADGGDQPQHF